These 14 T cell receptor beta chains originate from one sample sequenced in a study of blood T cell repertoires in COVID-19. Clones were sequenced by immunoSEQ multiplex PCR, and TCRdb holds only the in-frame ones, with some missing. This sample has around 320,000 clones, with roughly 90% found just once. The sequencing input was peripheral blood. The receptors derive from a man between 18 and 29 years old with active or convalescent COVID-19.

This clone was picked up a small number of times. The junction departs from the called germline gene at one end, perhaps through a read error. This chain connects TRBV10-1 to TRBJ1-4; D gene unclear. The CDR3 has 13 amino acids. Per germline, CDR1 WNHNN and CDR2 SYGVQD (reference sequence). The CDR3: CASSDEGKGKTVF. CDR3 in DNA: TGCGCCAGCAGTGATGAGGGAAAGGGAAAAACTGTTTTT.

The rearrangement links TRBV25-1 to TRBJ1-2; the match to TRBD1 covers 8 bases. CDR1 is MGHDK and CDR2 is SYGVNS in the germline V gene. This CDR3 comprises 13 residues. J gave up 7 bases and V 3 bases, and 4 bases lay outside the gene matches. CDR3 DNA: TGTGCCAGCAGTGATCGGACAGGGATTGGCTACACCTTC. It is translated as CASSDRTGIGYTF.

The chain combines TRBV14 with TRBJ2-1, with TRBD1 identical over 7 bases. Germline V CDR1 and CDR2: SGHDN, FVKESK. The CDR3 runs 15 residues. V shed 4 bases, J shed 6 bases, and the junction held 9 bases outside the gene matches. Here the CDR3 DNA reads TGTGCCAGCAGCCCGGGACAGTCGCTGATCAATGAGCAGTTCTTC. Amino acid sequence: CASSPGQSLINEQFF.

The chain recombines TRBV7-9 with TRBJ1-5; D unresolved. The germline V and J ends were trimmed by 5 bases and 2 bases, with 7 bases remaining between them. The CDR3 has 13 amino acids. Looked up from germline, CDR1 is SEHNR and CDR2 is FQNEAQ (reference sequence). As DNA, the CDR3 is TGTGCCAGCAGCCCCGGGGGCAATCAGCCCCAGCATTTT. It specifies CASSPGGNQPQHF.

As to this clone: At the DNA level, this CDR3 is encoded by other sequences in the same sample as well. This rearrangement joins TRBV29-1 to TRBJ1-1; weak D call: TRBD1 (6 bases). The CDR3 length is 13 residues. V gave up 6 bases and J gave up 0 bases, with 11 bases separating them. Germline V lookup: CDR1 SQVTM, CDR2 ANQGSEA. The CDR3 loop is CSVGGRMNTEAFF. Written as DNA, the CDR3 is TGCAGCGTAGGGGGACGGATGAACACTGAAGCTTTCTTT. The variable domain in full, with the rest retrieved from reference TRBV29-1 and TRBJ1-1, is SAVISQKPSRDICQRGTSLTIQCQVDSQVTMMFWYRQQPGQSLTLIATANQGSEATYESGFVIDKFPISRPNLTFSTLTVSNMSPEDSSIYLCSVGGRMNTEAFFGQGTRLTVV.

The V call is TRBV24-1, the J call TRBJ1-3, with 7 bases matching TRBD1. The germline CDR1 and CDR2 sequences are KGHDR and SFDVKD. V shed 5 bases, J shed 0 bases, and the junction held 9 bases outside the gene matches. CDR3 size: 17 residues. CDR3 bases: TGTGCCACCAGTGGAAAGGGACAGCTTAGCTCTGGAAACACCATATATTTT. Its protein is CATSGKGQLSSGNTIYF.

The CDR3 region has the DNA TGTGCCAGCAGCCAAGGCGGCGAGCCCTCCTACGAGCAGTACTTC. Translating gives CASSQGGEPSYEQYF. V usage is TRBV3-1 (or the pseudogene TRBV3-2) and J usage is TRBJ2-7; no firm D call. The ends were cut back, 1 base at V and 0 bases at J, with 10 bases in the middle. The CDR3 is 15 amino acids. From germline, CDR1 is LGHDT and CDR2 YNNKEL (reference sequence).

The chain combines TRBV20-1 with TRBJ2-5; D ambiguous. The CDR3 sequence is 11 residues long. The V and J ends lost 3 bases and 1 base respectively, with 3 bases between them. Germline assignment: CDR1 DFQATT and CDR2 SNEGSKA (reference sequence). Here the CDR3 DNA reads TGCAGTGCTAGCTCCCAAGAGACCCAGTACTTC. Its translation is CSASSQETQYF.

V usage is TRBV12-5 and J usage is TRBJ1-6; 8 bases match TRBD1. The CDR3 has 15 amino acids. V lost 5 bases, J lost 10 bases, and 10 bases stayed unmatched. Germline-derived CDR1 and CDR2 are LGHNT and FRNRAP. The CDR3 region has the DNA TGTGCTAGTGGTCCCGGACAGGGCGAGAGATCACCCCTCCACTTT. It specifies CASGPGQGERSPLHF.

CDR3 region: CASSPLRGYTF. Here the CDR3 DNA reads TGTGCCAGCAGCCCACTGAGGGGCTACACCTTC. V gene TRBV7-2 combines with J gene TRBJ1-2; D not certain. The V gene lost 5 bases and the J gene lost 8 bases, with 9 bases spanning the gap. Germline CDR1 SGHTA, CDR2 FQGNSA. There are 11 residues in the CDR3. Variable domain in full (rest from reference TRBV7-2 and TRBJ1-2): GAGVSQSPSNKVTEKGKDVELRCDPISGHTALYWYRQSLGQGLEFLIYFQGNSAPDKSGLPSDRFSAERTGGSVSTLTIQRTQQEDSAVYLCASSPLRGYTFGSGTRLTVV.

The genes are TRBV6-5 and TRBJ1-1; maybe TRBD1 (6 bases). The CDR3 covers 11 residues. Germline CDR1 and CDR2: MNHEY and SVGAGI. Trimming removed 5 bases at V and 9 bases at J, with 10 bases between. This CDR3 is CASSNRDKAFF. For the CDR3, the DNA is TGTGCCAGCAGTAACCGGGACAAAGCTTTCTTT.

The chain's CDR3 is CASRKPGLLYNEQFF. As DNA, the CDR3 is TGTGCCAGCAGGAAACCGGGACTCTTGTACAATGAGCAGTTCTTC. The chain couples TRBV27 to TRBJ2-1; D is perhaps TRBD2 (6 bases). The ends were cut back, 6 bases at V and 4 bases at J, with 16 bases in the middle. CDR3 length equals 15 residues. Germline-derived CDR1 and CDR2 are MNHEY and SMNVEV (reference sequence).

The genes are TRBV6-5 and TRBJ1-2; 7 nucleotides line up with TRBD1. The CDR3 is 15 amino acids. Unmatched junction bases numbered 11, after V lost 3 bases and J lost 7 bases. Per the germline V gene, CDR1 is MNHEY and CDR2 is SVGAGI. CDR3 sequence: CASSYYSGGKGGYTF. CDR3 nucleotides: TGTGCCAGCAGTTATTATTCAGGGGGTAAAGGTGGCTACACCTTC.

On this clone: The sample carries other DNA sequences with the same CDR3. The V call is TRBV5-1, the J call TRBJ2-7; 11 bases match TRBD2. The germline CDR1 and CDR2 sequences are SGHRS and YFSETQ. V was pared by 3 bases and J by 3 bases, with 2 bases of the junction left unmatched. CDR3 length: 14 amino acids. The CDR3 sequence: CASSSGTSGYEQYF. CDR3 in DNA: TGCGCCAGCAGCTCCGGGACTAGCGGCTACGAGCAGTACTTC.